The next 5 T cell receptor beta chains were all read from a single sample in a study of cytomegalovirus exposure and HLA in healthy donors. 60 Vbeta and 13 Jbeta primers were used in PCR. Produced via immunoSEQ multiplex PCR; TCRdb's table is partial and in-frame only. Of some 150,000 clones listed, around three quarters are singletons. The specimen sequenced was PBMCs. These receptors were obtained from a man aged 25-45 years in good health and CMV-seropositive.

In DNA, the CDR3 is TGTGCCAGCAGCTTATGGGGGGGGAGCCCAACTAATGAAAAACTGTTTTTT. This translates into CASSLWGGSPTNEKLFF. The J gene is TRBJ1-4, the V gene TRBV11-2, with a tentative D call TRBD1 (5 bases). Trimming took 2 bases from V and 0 from J, leaving 13 bases between them. Germline CDR1 reads SGHAT; CDR2 reads FQNNGV. The CDR3 covers 17 residues.

The chain combines TRBV7-6 with TRBJ2-1, with 7 bases that match TRBD1. The CDR3 sequence is 14 residues long. Germline values: CDR1 SGHVS, CDR2 FNYEAQ. V lost 3 bases to trimming and J lost 5 bases; unmatched junction nucleotides: 4. The CDR3 nucleotides are TGTGCCAGCAGCTTGGACAGGAGCGACAATGAGCAGTTCTTC. Residues: CASSLDRSDNEQFF.

V and J are TRBV5-1 and TRBJ1-5; D is ambiguous. Germline V gene data show CDR1 as SGHRS and CDR2 as YFSETQ. V shed 4 bases and J shed 2 bases, with 10 bases lying between them. There are 14 residues in the CDR3. This CDR3 is CASSPSGGNQPQHF. DNA for the CDR3: TGCGCCAGCAGCCCATCCGGGGGCAATCAGCCCCAGCATTTT.

The V gene is TRBV6-5, the J gene TRBJ1-5, with D uncertain. V gave up 5 bases and J gave up 4 bases, with 12 bases separating them. This CDR3 is built from 14 residues. CDR1 and CDR2 (germline): MNHEY, SVGAGI. The CDR3 loop reads CASSPSHGNQPQHF. The CDR3 coding sequence is TGTGCCAGCAGTCCTAGCCACGGAAATCAGCCCCAGCATTTT.

This clone was picked up a small number of times. The chain has TRBV28 and TRBJ1-6; no firm D call. CDR3 length: 14 residues. Germline-derived CDR1 and CDR2 are MDHEN and SYDVKM. Trimming removed 5 bases at V and 5 bases at J, with 10 bases between. DNA of the CDR3: TGTGCCAGCAGTCCCGTAAGAGATAATTCACCCCTCCACTTT. Its translation is CASSPVRDNSPLHF.